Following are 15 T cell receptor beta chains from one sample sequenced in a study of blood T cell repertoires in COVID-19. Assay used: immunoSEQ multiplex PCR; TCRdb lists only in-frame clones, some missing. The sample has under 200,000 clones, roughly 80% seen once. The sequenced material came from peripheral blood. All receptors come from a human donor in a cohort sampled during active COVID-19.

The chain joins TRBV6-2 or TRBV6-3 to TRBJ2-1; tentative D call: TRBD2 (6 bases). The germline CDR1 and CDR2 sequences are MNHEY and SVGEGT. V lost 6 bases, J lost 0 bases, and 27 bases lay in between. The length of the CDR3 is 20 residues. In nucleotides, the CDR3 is TGTGCCAGCAGCGCCCGAGGCGGGGCTGGTACCGTTGGCTCCTACAATGAGCAGTTCTTC. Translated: CASSARGGAGTVGSYNEQFF.

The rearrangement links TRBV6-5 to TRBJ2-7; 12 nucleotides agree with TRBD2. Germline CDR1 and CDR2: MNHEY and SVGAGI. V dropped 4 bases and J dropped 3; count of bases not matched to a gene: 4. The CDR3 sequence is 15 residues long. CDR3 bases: TGTGCCAGCAGTTGGAGGACTAGCGGGAACTACGAGCAGTACTTC. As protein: CASSWRTSGNYEQYF.

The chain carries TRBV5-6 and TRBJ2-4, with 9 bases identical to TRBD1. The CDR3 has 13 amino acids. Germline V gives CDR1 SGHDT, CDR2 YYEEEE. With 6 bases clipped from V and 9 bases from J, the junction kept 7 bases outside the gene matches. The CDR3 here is CASTRQGGTIQYF. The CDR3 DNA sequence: TGTGCCAGCACCCGACAGGGGGGTACCATTCAGTACTTC.

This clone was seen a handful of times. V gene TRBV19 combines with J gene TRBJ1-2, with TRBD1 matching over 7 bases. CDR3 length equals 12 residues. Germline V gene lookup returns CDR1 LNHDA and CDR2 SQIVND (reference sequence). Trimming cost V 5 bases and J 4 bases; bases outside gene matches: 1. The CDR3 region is CASSRQGYGYTF. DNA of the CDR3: TGTGCCAGTAGTCGACAGGGCTATGGCTACACCTTC.

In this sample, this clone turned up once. This chain's CDR3 is CASSFIIGSEQYF. In DNA, the CDR3 is TGTGCCAGCAGTTTTATTATCGGGTCAGAGCAGTACTTC. V and J are TRBV12-3 or TRBV12-4 and TRBJ2-7; D call uncertain. Deletions cut 3 bases from V and 7 bases from J, with 13 bases between. The CDR3 loop spans 13 amino acids.

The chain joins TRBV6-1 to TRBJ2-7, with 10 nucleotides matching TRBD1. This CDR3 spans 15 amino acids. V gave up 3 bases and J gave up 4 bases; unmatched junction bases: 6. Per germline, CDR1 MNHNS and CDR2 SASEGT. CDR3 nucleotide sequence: TGTGCCAGCAGTGAGACGACAGGGGGCGGGTACGAGCAGTACTTC. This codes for CASSETTGGGYEQYF.

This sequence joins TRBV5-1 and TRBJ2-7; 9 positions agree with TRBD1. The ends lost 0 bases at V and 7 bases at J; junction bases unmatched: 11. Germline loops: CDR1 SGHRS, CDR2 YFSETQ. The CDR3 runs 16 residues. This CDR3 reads CASSLGTRTGEGEQYF. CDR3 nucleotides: TGCGCCAGCAGCTTGGGGACGAGGACAGGGGAAGGTGAGCAGTACTTC.

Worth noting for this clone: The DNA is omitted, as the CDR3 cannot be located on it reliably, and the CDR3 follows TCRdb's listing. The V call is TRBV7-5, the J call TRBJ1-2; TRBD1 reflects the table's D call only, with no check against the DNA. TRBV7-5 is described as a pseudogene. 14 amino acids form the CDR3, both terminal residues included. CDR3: CARSLVGTGSGYTF.

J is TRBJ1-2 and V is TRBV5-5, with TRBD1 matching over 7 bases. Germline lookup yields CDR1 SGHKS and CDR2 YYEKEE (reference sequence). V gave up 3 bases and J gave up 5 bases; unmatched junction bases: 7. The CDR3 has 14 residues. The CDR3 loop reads CASSSLWDSYGYTF. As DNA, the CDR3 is TGTGCCAGCAGCTCCTTATGGGACAGTTATGGCTACACCTTC.

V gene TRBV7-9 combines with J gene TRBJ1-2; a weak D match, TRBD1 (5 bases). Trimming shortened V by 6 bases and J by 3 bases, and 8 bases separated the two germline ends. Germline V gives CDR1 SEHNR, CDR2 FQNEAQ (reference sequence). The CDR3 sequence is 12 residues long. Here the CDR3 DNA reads TGTGCCAGCAGGGACACATACTATGGCTACACCTTC. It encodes CASRDTYYGYTF. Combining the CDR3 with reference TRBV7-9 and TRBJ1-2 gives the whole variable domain DTGVSQNPRHKITKRGQNVTFRCDPISEHNRLYWYRQTLGQGPEFLTYFQNEAQLEKSRLLSDRFSAERPKGSFSTLEIQRTEQGDSAMYLCASRDTYYGYTFGSGTRLTVV.

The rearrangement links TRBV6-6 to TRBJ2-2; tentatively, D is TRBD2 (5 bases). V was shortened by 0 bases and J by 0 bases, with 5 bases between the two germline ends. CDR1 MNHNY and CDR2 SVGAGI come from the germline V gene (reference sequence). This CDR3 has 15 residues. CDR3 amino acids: CASSYSRANTGELFF. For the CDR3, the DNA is TGTGCCAGCAGTTACTCGAGGGCGAACACCGGGGAGCTGTTTTTT.

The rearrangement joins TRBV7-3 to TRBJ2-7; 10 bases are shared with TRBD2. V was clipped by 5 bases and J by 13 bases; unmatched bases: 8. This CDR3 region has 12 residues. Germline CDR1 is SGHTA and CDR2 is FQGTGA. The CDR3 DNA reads TGTGCCAGCAGCCGGACTAGCGGAGAGCTTTACTTC. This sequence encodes CASSRTSGELYF.

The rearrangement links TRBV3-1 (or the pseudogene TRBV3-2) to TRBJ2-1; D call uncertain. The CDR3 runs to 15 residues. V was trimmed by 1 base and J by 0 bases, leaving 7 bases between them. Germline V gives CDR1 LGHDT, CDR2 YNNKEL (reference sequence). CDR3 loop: CASSQGASSYNEQFF. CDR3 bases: TGTGCCAGCAGCCAAGGGGCGAGCTCCTACAATGAGCAGTTCTTC.

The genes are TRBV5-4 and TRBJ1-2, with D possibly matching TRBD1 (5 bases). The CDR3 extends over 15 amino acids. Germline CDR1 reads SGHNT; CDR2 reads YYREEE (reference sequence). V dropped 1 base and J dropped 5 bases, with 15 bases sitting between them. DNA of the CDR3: TGTGCCAGCAGCTTGTCGGACACCCCTAGGTATGGCTACACCTTC. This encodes CASSLSDTPRYGYTF. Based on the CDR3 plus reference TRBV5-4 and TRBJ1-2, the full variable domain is ETGVTQSPTHLIKTRGQQVTLRCSSQSGHNTVSWYQQALGQGPQFIFQYYREEENGRGNFPPRFSGLQFPNYSSELNVNALELDDSALYLCASSLSDTPRYGYTFGSGTRLTVV.

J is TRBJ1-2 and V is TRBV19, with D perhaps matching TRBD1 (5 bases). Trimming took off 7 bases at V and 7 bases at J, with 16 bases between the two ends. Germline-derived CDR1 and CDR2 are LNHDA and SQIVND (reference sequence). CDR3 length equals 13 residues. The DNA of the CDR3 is TGTGCCAGTACCGATCCCCAGGGATCTGGCTACACCTTC. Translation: CASTDPQGSGYTF.